This is a list of T cell receptor beta chains from one sample in a study of blood T cell repertoires in COVID-19. Produced via immunoSEQ multiplex PCR; TCRdb's table is partial and in-frame only. The data hold about 220,000 clones, with roughly 85% observed a single time. The sequenced sample was peripheral blood. These receptors came from an older woman with COVID-19, enrolled during active disease. The CDR3 runs from the conserved cysteine through the conserved F or W. D genes are given only for firm matches. Size values are once, few and many counts, or a class for expanded clones, and some rows have none.

J gene	D gene	V gene	clone size	CDR3 protein
TRBJ2-3	TRBD2	TRBV18	-	CASSPRTSGGHTDTQYF
TRBJ1-3	-	TRBV6-5	-	CASSRRSGNTIYF
TRBJ2-2	-	TRBV18	-	CASSPGSGMRNTGELFF
TRBJ1-3	-	TRBV27	-	CASRSSSGNTIYF
TRBJ2-2	TRBD2	TRBV5-1	once	CASSSTSGITGELFF
TRBJ1-6	-	TRBV5-4	-	CASSLGPSSYNSPLHF
TRBJ2-1	TRBD2	TRBV4-3	-	CASSLAVAGVQFF
TRBJ2-7	-	TRBV7-9	-	CASSLGGGAHEQYF
TRBJ1-1	-	TRBV12-5	-	CASGLWQNTEAFF
TRBJ2-5	-	TRBV5-6	-	CASSLGNRGHRETQYF
TRBJ2-7	-	TRBV11-3	-	CASSSRQVSDYEQYF
TRBJ2-3	TRBD2	TRBV7-2	-	CASSWISSGGVRDTQYF
TRBJ1-1	-	TRBV7-3	-	CASSLAAGGTEAFF
TRBJ2-5	TRBD2	TRBV20-1	-	CSASSGGAFGETQYF
TRBJ2-1	TRBD2	TRBV24-1	-	CATSTPELAGNNEQFF
TRBJ2-7	-	TRBV30	-	CAWGAGGYEQYF
TRBJ2-1	TRBD2	TRBV27	-	CASSRRLAGGPVYPYNEQFF
TRBJ2-4	TRBD2	TRBV3-1/TRBV3-2	-	CASSPIIERERTKNIQYF
TRBJ2-2	TRBD1	TRBV4-1	-	CASSQGQGTGGTGELFF
TRBJ2-3	-	TRBV7-9	-	CASSLRGGSTDTQYF
TRBJ1-5	TRBD1	TRBV7-9	-	CASSSSGQANQPQHF
TRBJ1-4	-	TRBV4-1	-	CASSRGGTTTNEKLFF
TRBJ1-2	TRBD1	TRBV10-3	-	CATRPEQGANGYTF
TRBJ2-7	TRBD1	TRBV5-5	-	CASSLDRTGISYEQYF
TRBJ1-2	-	TRBV12-3/TRBV12-4	few	CASSGDPGYVYTF
TRBJ2-5	-	TRBV28	-	CASTTGGLQTQYF
TRBJ1-2	TRBD1	TRBV7-2	once	CASSSHDRGNYGYTF
TRBJ2-1	-	TRBV27	-	CATLSPGNEQFF
TRBJ2-1	TRBD2	TRBV10-2	-	CASSESGSRIEQFF
TRBJ1-4	-	TRBV21-1	many	CASSNHPGQGNEKLFF
TRBJ2-1	TRBD2	TRBV20-1	-	CSASPGSGLAGYNEQFF
TRBJ2-5	TRBD1	TRBV5-6	-	CASSLAYKEKGAKETQYF
TRBJ1-4	-	TRBV6-2/TRBV6-3	-	CASSRTQGPTTNEKLFF
TRBJ2-1	TRBD1	TRBV5-6	few	CASRRAGTGGLDEQFF
TRBJ2-5	-	TRBV7-2	-	CASSSFPALLAEIQETQYF
TRBJ2-2	-	TRBV25-1	-	CASTGGANTGELFF
TRBJ1-4	-	TRBV7-2	-	CASSLGGINEKLFF
TRBJ2-1	-	TRBV30	-	CACPSRSYNEQFF
TRBJ1-3	-	TRBV7-2	-	CASSLGSSASGNTIYF
TRBJ2-2	TRBD1	TRBV19	-	CASSINGQGLTGELFF